This paragraph reports one T cell receptor (beta chain). What it binds is unknown. Roughly 0.45 to 1 ug RNA was reverse transcribed with random hexamers. Coverage of TCR beta CDR3 amplification by immunoSEQ multiplex PCR extended to 54 Vbeta and 13 Jbeta. TCRdb independently ran MiXCR on the immunoSEQ multiplex PCR reads; one entry per CDR3 protein. Among about 200,000 distinct CDR3 sequences listed, about 94% were seen once. These data are taken from a study of CD8 T cells in Susac syndrome. Whole-study results and caveats: The number of individuals included in the study's TCR sequencing and HLA analysis was acknowledged as relatively small.

The germline V gene encodes CDR1 LNHDA and CDR2 SQIVND (reference sequence). The V gene lost 5 bases and the J gene lost 6 bases, with 12 bases spanning the gap. This CDR3 has 13 residues. The sequenced target, TCR beta, came from blood CD8+ and CD4+ T cells. Patients with stable or active relapsing-remitting disease, all of them treatment-naive, made up the multiple sclerosis controls. The rearrangement joins TRBV19 to TRBJ2-3; D not resolved. Sequencing input: CD8+ T cells from PBMCs. The TCR sequence derives from a human donor with multiple sclerosis. DNA of the CDR3: TGTGCCAGTAGTGCGTCAGTATCCGATACGCAGTATTTT. Translated, it gives CASSASVSDTQYF. The whole variable domain, remainder taken from reference TRBV19 and TRBJ2-3, is DGGITQSPKYLFRKEGQNVTLSCEQNLNHDAMYWYRQDPGQGLRLIYYSQIVNDFQKGDIAEGYSVSREKKESFPLTVTSAQKNPTAFYLCASSASVSDTQYFGPGTRLTVL.